The 14 T cell receptor beta chains below were found in one sample sequenced in a study of blood T cell repertoires in COVID-19. Only in-frame clones appear in the TCRdb table, and some are missing; sequencing was by immunoSEQ multiplex PCR. The repertoire consists of some 170,000 clones, with approximately 88% occurring once and the leading ten covering about 7%. The sample taken for sequencing was peripheral blood. Every receptor here comes from a middle-aged woman with COVID-19, enrolled during active disease.

This clone is a singleton in its sample. V is TRBV12-3 or TRBV12-4 and J is TRBJ1-2, with 9 bases identical to TRBD1. The CDR3 contains 13 residues. The trim removed 1 base at V and 8 bases at J, leaving 2 bases unmatched. DNA of the CDR3: TGTGCCAGCAGTTTAGGGACAGGGGTAGGCTACACCTTC. Translated: CASSLGTGVGYTF.

The rearrangement links TRBV19 to TRBJ2-5; maybe TRBD2 (6 bases). Trimming took 6 bases from V and 2 from J, leaving 19 bases between them. There are 16 residues in the CDR3. Germline V CDR1 and CDR2: LNHDA, SQIVND (reference sequence). CDR3 region: CASSAWAGTLQETQYF. The CDR3 DNA reads as TGTGCCAGTAGCGCTTGGGCGGGGACCTTACAAGAGACCCAGTACTTC.

CDR3 residues: CASSGYSADTQYF. Written as DNA, the CDR3 is TGTGCCAGCAGTGGCTATAGCGCAGATACGCAGTATTTT. The genes are TRBV2 and TRBJ2-3, with D perhaps matching TRBD2 (5 bases). CDR3 length: 13 amino acids. V was cut by 4 bases and J by 4 bases, with 9 bases left in between. CDR1 is SNHLY and CDR2 is FYNNEI in the germline V gene.

The chain has TRBV18 and TRBJ1-1; the match to TRBD1 covers 7 bases. With 4 bases clipped from V and 1 base from J, the junction kept 6 bases outside the gene matches. Germline lookup yields CDR1 KGHSH and CDR2 LQKENI. This CDR3 contains 15 residues. The CDR3 region has the DNA TGTGCCAGCTCACGACAGACAGGGACGAACACTGAAGCTTTCTTT. Its translation is CASSRQTGTNTEAFF.

This rearrangement joins TRBV4-1 to TRBJ1-1, with 7 bases fitting TRBD1. V lost 3 bases and J lost 1; bases outside the gene matches: 5. Germline values: CDR1 MGHRA, CDR2 YSYEKL. The CDR3 is made up of 15 amino acids. The CDR3 here is CASSHHRGGNTEAFF. CDR3 nucleotides: TGCGCCAGCAGCCACCACAGGGGCGGGAACACTGAAGCTTTCTTT.

The chain is built from TRBV10-1 and TRBJ2-2; 12 bases match TRBD2. V dropped 6 bases and J dropped 3; count of bases not matched to a gene: 14. There are 19 residues in the CDR3. The germline gives CDR1 WNHNN, CDR2 SYGVQD (reference sequence). As DNA, the CDR3 is TGCGCCAGCAGCGGACCTGGACTAGCGGGGATTGGCGACACCGGGGAGCTGTTTTTT. Translation: CASSGPGLAGIGDTGELFF.

The table lists this clone with a count of one. The chain couples TRBV7-8 to TRBJ2-1; 11 bases fit TRBD2. Germline assignment: CDR1 SGHVS and CDR2 FQNEAQ. The V segment lost 1 base and the J segment 9 bases; nucleotides outside the gene matches: 8. The CDR3 spans 16 residues. CDR3 DNA sequence: TGTGCCAGCAGCTTAGAACTAGCGGGAGCAACCAGTGAGCAGTTCTTC. This gives the protein CASSLELAGATSEQFF.

The V call is TRBV27, the J call TRBJ1-1, with D unresolved. The CDR3 is 11 residues long. Trimming took 9 bases from V and 0 from J, leaving 5 bases between them. From germline, CDR1 is MNHEY and CDR2 SMNVEV (reference sequence). Here the CDR3 reads CASYLNTEAFF. Written as DNA, the CDR3 is TGTGCCAGTTATTTGAACACTGAAGCTTTCTTT.

In its sample, this clone was seen a few times. The rearrangement joins TRBV5-1 to TRBJ2-7; 10 bases align to TRBD2. This CDR3 is 14 amino acids long. CDR1 is SGHRS and CDR2 is YFSETQ in the germline V gene. V was pared by 7 bases and J by 5 bases, with 9 bases of the junction left unmatched. The DNA of the CDR3 is TGCGCCAGCGGGCGGCTAGCGGGAGTCGACGAGCAGTACTTC. This codes for CASGRLAGVDEQYF.

The chain joins TRBV6-6 to TRBJ2-1, with no clear D. The V end lost 7 bases, the J end lost 4 bases, and 14 bases lay between the germline ends. CDR3 length: 14 amino acids. Germline-derived CDR1 and CDR2 are MNHNY and SVGAGI (reference sequence). The CDR3 spells CASTIEAAYNEQFF. The CDR3 DNA sequence: TGTGCCAGCACGATTGAGGCAGCTTACAATGAGCAGTTCTTC.

The gene calls are TRBV7-2 and TRBJ2-7; TRBD1 aligns across 9 bases. Looked up from germline, CDR1 is SGHTA and CDR2 is FQGNSA. With V trimmed by 1 base and J by 1 base, 5 bases remained unmatched. This CDR3 has 16 amino acids. The CDR3 DNA sequence: TGTGCCAGCAGCTTAGGGGCGGGACAGGGATCCTACGAGCAGTACTTC. This sequence encodes CASSLGAGQGSYEQYF.

This clone was counted only a few times. The chain combines TRBV5-8 with TRBJ2-7; possibly TRBD1 for D (5 bases). With 4 bases removed from V and 1 base from J, the gap between germline ends came to 9 bases. This CDR3 contains 13 residues. The germline V gene encodes CDR1 SGHTS and CDR2 YDEGEE. CDR3 DNA sequence: TGTGCCAGCAGCCAGACAGATTCCTACGAGCAGTACTTC. It is translated as CASSQTDSYEQYF.

This chain joins TRBV7-3 and TRBJ1-6; no reliable D call. The germline V gene has CDR1 SGHTA and CDR2 FQGTGA. The CDR3 loop spans 15 amino acids. V was cut by 3 bases and J by 7 bases, with 13 bases left in between. CDR3 sequence: CASSLGQQMNSPLHF. The CDR3 DNA is TGTGCCAGCAGCTTGGGCCAGCAGATGAATTCACCCCTCCACTTT.

The J gene is TRBJ2-7, the V gene TRBV18; D unresolved. The germline V gene encodes CDR1 KGHSH and CDR2 LQKENI. This CDR3 spans 13 amino acids. V dropped 2 bases and J dropped 6 bases, with 11 bases sitting between them. The chain's CDR3 is CASSPDSLGEQYF. The CDR3 bases are TGTGCCAGCTCACCAGATAGCTTGGGCGAGCAGTACTTC. The whole variable domain, filled in from reference TRBV18 and TRBJ2-7, reads NAGVMQNPRHLVRRRGQEARLRCSPMKGHSHVYWYRQLPEEGLKFMVYLQKENIIDESGMPKERFSAEFPKEGPSILRIQQVVRGDSAAYFCASSPDSLGEQYFGPGTRLTVT.